The entry below gives a single T cell receptor beta chain sequence along with its context. Here immunoSEQ multiplex PCR was the method, and the copy in TCRdb shows in-frame clones only, minus some. The table records 310,000 or so clones, around 91% of them present only once. V was pared by 2 bases and J by 1 base, with 17 bases between. The CDR3 has 17 residues. The germline V gene has CDR1 KGHSH and CDR2 LQKENI. These data belong to a study of blood T cell repertoires in COVID-19. The sequence came from a young woman with acute COVID-19. The sequenced material came from PBMCs or T cells enriched from blood (not recorded which). The rearrangement links TRBV18 to TRBJ1-1, with D possibly matching TRBD1 (6 bases). Written as DNA, the CDR3 is TGTGCCAGCTCACCAATTCTATTACCGGGACAGAACACTGAAGCTTTCTTT. Translating it yields CASSPILLPGQNTEAFF.